This TCR beta chain was sequenced for a study of T cell changes during pregnancy in multiple sclerosis. The CDR3 is 14 residues long. Germline CDR1 and CDR2: MNHNY and SVGAGI (reference sequence). The ends lost 7 bases at V and 9 bases at J; junction bases unmatched: 9. This clone was observed a single time. TCRdb keeps only in-frame clones here, not all; method: immunoSEQ multiplex PCR. This sample has over 35,000 clones, with 89% found just once. This TCR came from a female donor with multiple sclerosis, enrolled in a pregnancy study. The chain recombines TRBV6-6 with TRBJ2-1; 10 bases map to TRBD2. Material: CD4+ T cells from peripheral blood mononuclear cells, obtained in the first trimester of pregnancy. Here the CDR3 DNA reads TGTGCCAGCACCCTAGCGGGAGTCTTCACTGAGCAGTTCTTC. As protein: CASTLAGVFTEQFF.